The next 19 T cell receptor beta chains were all read from a single sample in a study of OX40 agonist ivuxolimab in advanced cancers. Data came from immunoSEQ multiplex PCR; TCRdb stores just in-frame clones and leaves some out. The sample yields around 80,000 clones, 85% seen once. The starting material was CD4+ or CD8+ T cells sorted from blood, obtained in a trial of the OX40 agonist ivuxolimab. All receptors come from an adult with an advanced solid tumor such as melanoma, head and neck, liver or kidney cancer.

This chain joins TRBV15 and TRBJ2-1, with 10 bases that match TRBD2. The CDR3 is made up of 18 amino acids. With V trimmed by 1 base and J by 6 bases, 12 bases remained unmatched. Germline loops: CDR1 LNHNV, CDR2 YYDKDF (reference sequence). CDR3 residues: CATSRVPSGGTRVNEQFF. Written as DNA, the CDR3 is TGTGCCACCAGCAGAGTACCTAGCGGGGGTACACGGGTCAATGAGCAGTTCTTC.

This clone was seen only a few times. The genes are TRBV7-2 and TRBJ1-6; D gene unclear. CDR3 size: 15 residues. The V gene lost 1 base and the J gene lost 2 bases, with 6 bases spanning the gap. Germline loops: CDR1 SGHTA, CDR2 FQGNSA. The CDR3 DNA sequence: TGTGCCAGCAGCTTAGTGGTCACCTATAATTCACCCCTCCACTTT. Amino acid sequence: CASSLVVTYNSPLHF.

V gene TRBV25-1 combines with J gene TRBJ2-2, with D perhaps TRBD1 or TRBD2 (5 bases each). In germline, CDR1 is MGHDK, CDR2 SYGVNS. The CDR3 is made up of 16 amino acids. V lost 2 bases and J 5 bases, leaving 15 bases between the germline ends. The CDR3: CASSEGWGPGTGELFF. CDR3 DNA sequence: TGTGCCAGCAGTGAAGGATGGGGCCCGGGGACCGGGGAGCTGTTTTTT.

The chain is built from TRBV5-6 and TRBJ1-6; D gene unclear. The CDR3 is 15 residues long. Per the germline V gene, CDR1 is SGHDT and CDR2 is YYEEEE. The ends were cut back, 3 bases at V and 7 bases at J, with 14 bases in the middle. CDR3: CASSSGGSRNSPLHF. CDR3 nucleotides: TGTGCCAGCAGCTCTGGTGGGAGCCGAAATTCACCCCTCCACTTT.

V usage is TRBV28 and J usage is TRBJ1-2; weak D call: TRBD1 (5 bases). The CDR3 spans 15 residues. CDR1 and CDR2 (germline): MDHEN, SYDVKM. V was cut by 5 bases and J by 8 bases, with 21 bases left in between. The DNA for the CDR3 is TGTGCCAGCAGTCCGCACTCCTTTGGGACCGAAGGCTACACCTTC. It translates to CASSPHSFGTEGYTF.

V is TRBV10-2 and J is TRBJ1-6; unclear D gene. Trimming removed 3 bases from V and 8 bases from J, with 20 bases in between. The CDR3 spans 17 residues. Germline CDR1 is WSHSY and CDR2 is SAAADI. CDR3 loop: CASSDTGSGMLYSPLHF. The CDR3 bases are TGCGCCAGCAGTGATACCGGGTCTGGGATGTTGTATTCACCCCTCCACTTT.

The V and J genes are TRBV5-4 and TRBJ2-5; 8 nucleotides align to TRBD2. J was trimmed by 3 bases and V by 3 bases; bases with no gene match: 7. Germline CDR1 SGHNT, CDR2 YYREEE (reference sequence). The CDR3 covers 15 residues. The CDR3 coding sequence is TGTGCCAGCAGCTGGCAACTAGCGGTAAAAGAGACCCAGTACTTC. Translation: CASSWQLAVKETQYF.

This clone appeared once. The V and J genes are TRBV28 and TRBJ2-7, with a weak D call TRBD1 (5 bases). The V and J ends lost 4 bases and 0 bases respectively, with 16 bases between them. Germline lookup yields CDR1 MDHEN and CDR2 SYDVKM. The CDR3 extends over 16 amino acids. CDR3 region: CASSYNPTENSYEQYF. CDR3 nucleotides: TGTGCCAGCAGTTATAACCCGACAGAAAACTCCTACGAGCAGTACTTC.

This sequence joins TRBV4-1 and TRBJ1-6, with D unresolved. CDR3 length: 16 amino acids. Trimming took 1 base from V and 8 from J, leaving 15 bases between them. The germline gives CDR1 MGHRA, CDR2 YSYEKL. The CDR3 is CASSQVFDPKDSPLHF. The CDR3 coding sequence is TGCGCCAGCAGCCAAGTATTCGACCCCAAGGATTCACCCCTCCACTTT.

J is TRBJ2-7 and V is TRBV29-1; a possible D gene is TRBD2 (6 bases). Trimming left V 0 bases short and J 3 bases short, with 15 bases between. The germline V gene has CDR1 SQVTM and CDR2 ANQGSEA. This CDR3 has 15 amino acids. CDR3 sequence: CSVEDRAGGVYEQYF. The CDR3 nucleotides read TGCAGCGTTGAAGATAGGGCAGGAGGGGTCTACGAGCAGTACTTC.

This clone has more than one count but fewer than ten. This chain joins TRBV29-1 and TRBJ1-1; D unresolved. The CDR3 sequence is 10 residues long. Trimming left V 7 bases short and J 1 base short, with 4 bases between. In germline, CDR1 is SQVTM, CDR2 ANQGSEA. This CDR3 is CSGGNTEAFF. CDR3 nucleotides: TGCAGCGGGGGGAACACTGAAGCTTTCTTT.

This chain links TRBV2 with TRBJ1-2; TRBD1 matches at 9 bases. CDR3 length: 13 amino acids. The J segment lost 4 bases and the V segment lost 5 bases, leaving 2 bases of the junction unmatched. Germline-derived CDR1 and CDR2 are SNHLY and FYNNEI. In DNA, the CDR3 is TGTGCCAGCAGTCGGACAGGGGTCTATGGCTACACCTTC. It encodes CASSRTGVYGYTF.

V is TRBV6-5 and J is TRBJ2-5; possibly TRBD1 for D (5 bases). There are 14 residues in the CDR3. V was shortened by 8 bases and J by 2 bases, with 15 bases between the two germline ends. The germline V gene encodes CDR1 MNHEY and CDR2 SVGAGI. CDR3: CASSWQGEQETQYF. Written as DNA, the CDR3 is TGTGCCAGCTCTTGGCAGGGTGAACAAGAGACCCAGTACTTC.

This clone occurred once. The rearrangement joins TRBV29-1 to TRBJ1-1; D remains unclear. Germline CDR1 reads SQVTM; CDR2 reads ANQGSEA. Trimming cost V 5 bases and J 1 base, with 11 bases left between them. CDR3 length: 13 residues. The CDR3 region is CSVRGNTNTEAFF. CDR3 bases: TGCAGCGTTCGGGGTAATACGAACACTGAAGCTTTCTTT.

V usage is TRBV6-7 and J usage is TRBJ2-5, with D hard to call. TRBV6-7 qualifies as an ORF whose function is uncertain. The CDR3 totals 13 residues. The V end was cut by 5 bases, the J end by 5 bases, with 12 bases between. The CDR3 is CASSPSGRETQYF. In DNA form, the CDR3 reads TGTGCCAGCAGTCCCTCCGGTAGGGAGACCCAGTACTTC.

This chain joins TRBV28 and TRBJ1-3; D call uncertain. This CDR3 is 15 amino acids long. Deletions cut 8 bases from V and 0 bases from J, with 14 bases between. The germline V gene encodes CDR1 MDHEN and CDR2 SYDVKM. The CDR3 sequence: CASSESPFSGNTIYF. CDR3 DNA: TGTGCCAGCTCTGAGAGCCCCTTCTCTGGAAACACCATATATTTT. Using reference TRBV28 and TRBJ1-3 for the parts outside the CDR3, the full variable domain is DVKVTQSSRYLVKRTGEKVFLECVQDMDHENMFWYRQDPGLGLRLIYFSYDVKMKEKGDIPEGYSVSREKKERFSLILESASTNQTSMYLCASSESPFSGNTIYFGEGSWLTVV.

The rearrangement uses TRBV7-3 and TRBJ2-1, with 9 bases fitting TRBD1. The junction had 5 bases not matched to a gene; V was cut back by 3 bases and J by 8 bases. This CDR3 has 14 amino acids. Germline V lookup: CDR1 SGHTA, CDR2 FQGTGA. The CDR3 region is CASSLGTGGDEQFF. In nucleotides, the CDR3 is TGTGCCAGCAGCTTGGGAACAGGGGGCGATGAGCAGTTCTTC.

The chain has TRBV10-3 and TRBJ2-5; 7 nucleotides align to TRBD1. With 3 bases clipped from V and 5 bases from J, the junction kept 6 bases outside the gene matches. The germline gives CDR1 ENHRY, CDR2 SYGVKD. The length of the CDR3 is 14 residues. The CDR3 sequence is CAISEQGGRETQYF. DNA for the CDR3: TGTGCCATCAGTGAACAAGGGGGCCGGGAGACCCAGTACTTC.

This clone appeared a single time. The V call is TRBV7-2, the J call TRBJ2-7; TRBD2 matches 7 bases. V gave up 7 bases and J gave up 6 bases; unmatched junction bases: 9. This CDR3 has 13 residues. The germline V gene encodes CDR1 SGHTA and CDR2 FQGNSA. In DNA, the CDR3 is TGTGCCAGCAACGAGGTCGGGGAGGGCGAGCAGTACTTC. It translates to CASNEVGEGEQYF.